One and the same sample provided the 8 T cell receptor beta chains below, sequenced in a study of beta chain features in type 1 diabetes. Of the isolated RNA, all was reverse transcribed, and so the sequenced material was expressed TCRB transcripts. Assay: immunoSEQ multiplex PCR; the TCRdb copy retains only in-frame clones and omits some. The table lists a few hundred thousand clones, 10% to 15% of them singletons, with less than 0.02% in the top ten. What was sequenced was naive CD4+ T cells from blood. Receptors originate from a man aged 18 to 29 in good health.

This clone was recorded a few times. In DNA, the CDR3 is TGTGCCAGCAGCGTAGTTGGCGGGAGCTACACAGATACGCAGTATTTT. It translates to CASSVVGGSYTDTQYF. This chain uses TRBV9 with TRBJ2-3; 7 bases align to TRBD2. After removal of 0 bases from V and 2 bases from J, the junction contained 6 bases not matched to a gene. This CDR3 comprises 16 residues. Germline CDR1 SGDLS, CDR2 YYNGEE.

In its sample, this clone was seen a few times. The rearrangement joins TRBV5-1 to TRBJ2-2, with D possibly matching TRBD2 (6 bases). The CDR3 is 15 amino acids. In germline, CDR1 is SGHRS, CDR2 YFSETQ. The V gene lost 7 bases and the J gene lost 6 bases, with 19 bases spanning the gap. The CDR3 nucleotides read TGCGCCAGCTCGGGTGCGCAGGGAGGTGCCGGGGAGCTGTTTTTT. It yields the protein CASSGAQGGAGELFF. Full variable domain (outside the CDR3, taken from reference TRBV5-1 and TRBJ2-2): KAGVTQTPRYLIKTRGQQVTLSCSPISGHRSVSWYQQTPGQGLQFLFEYFSETQRNKGNFPGRFSGRQFSNSRSEMNVSTLELGDSALYLCASSGAQGGAGELFFGEGSRLTVL.

With respect to this clone: A read error may produce the germline difference seen at one junction end. The CDR3 DNA is TGTGCCACCAGCAGACTACAGGGGGCGAAGACCGGGGAGCTGTTTTTT. Protein product: CATSRLQGAKTGELFF. The rearrangement uses TRBV15 and TRBJ2-2, with 9 bases that match TRBD1. CDR3 length equals 16 residues. Germline CDR1 and CDR2: LNHNV and YYDKDF (reference sequence).

This clone was seen only a few times. The chain recombines TRBV7-2 with TRBJ2-3; 8 bases line up with TRBD1. The CDR3 contains 14 residues. V trimming: 5 bases; J trimming: 5 bases; junction bases outside the gene matches: 6. CDR1 is SGHTA and CDR2 is FQGNSA in the germline V gene. The CDR3 protein is CASSRDRGRDTQYF. The DNA for the CDR3 is TGTGCCAGCAGCCGAGACAGGGGTCGAGATACGCAGTATTTT.

The chain is built from TRBV11-2 and TRBJ1-2; D uncertain. The germline V gene encodes CDR1 SGHAT and CDR2 FQNNGV. With 5 bases removed from V and 2 bases from J, the gap between germline ends came to 6 bases. The CDR3 spans 12 residues. The CDR3 sequence: CASSRENYGYTF. The CDR3 DNA reads TGTGCCAGCAGCCGGGAGAACTATGGCTACACCTTC.

V gene TRBV2 combines with J gene TRBJ2-7; 11 nucleotides line up with TRBD2. Germline lookup yields CDR1 SNHLY and CDR2 FYNNEI. The CDR3 covers 12 residues. V shed 6 bases, J shed 12 bases, and the junction held 7 bases outside the gene matches. The CDR3 DNA is TGTGCCAGCAGCGCCATAGCGGGGGGGCTGTACTTC. This codes for CASSAIAGGLYF.

The chain couples TRBV28 to TRBJ1-5, with TRBD1 matching 10 bases. Per germline, CDR1 MDHEN and CDR2 SYDVKM. J gave up 4 bases and V 6 bases, and 6 bases lay outside the gene matches. The length of the CDR3 is 15 residues. This chain's CDR3 is CASSSTGGRNQPQHF. The CDR3 nucleotides are TGTGCCAGCAGCTCGACAGGGGGCCGAAATCAGCCCCAGCATTTT.

The V gene is TRBV5-4, the J gene TRBJ1-2, with D possibly TRBD1 on 5 matching bases. The V gene's germline CDR1 is SGHNT and CDR2 YYREEE (reference sequence). The V and J ends lost 2 bases and 8 bases respectively, with 19 bases between them. The CDR3 extends over 15 amino acids. CDR3 sequence reads: CASSLTGTNGAGYTF. In DNA form, the CDR3 reads TGTGCCAGCAGCTTAACCGGGACTAACGGGGCGGGCTACACCTTC.